Shown below are 8 T cell receptor beta chains from a single sample sequenced in a study of blood T cells in healthy people across ages. For the second PCR, which ran for roughly 7 to 11 cycles, a sample-barcoded 5' primer and a J-beta primer mix were used. One entry per CDR3 protein, called by TCRdb with MiXCR from the 5' RACE reads. The table records 800,000 or so distinct CDR3 sequences, 46% of them present only once. The sequenced sample consisted of blood. These TCRs come from an older man in good health.

The chain is built from TRBV28 and TRBJ2-2; D is possibly TRBD1 (5 bases). CDR1 and CDR2 from the germline V gene are MDHEN and SYDVKM. The CDR3 covers 13 residues. Trimming stripped 10 bases from V and 2 bases from J, with 11 bases between. DNA of the CDR3: TGTGCCACCTATGACAGCAACACCGGGGAGCTGTTTTTT. Amino acid sequence: CATYDSNTGELFF.

This clonotype was picked up a small number of times. V and J are TRBV5-1 and TRBJ1-1, with D possibly being TRBD1 (5 bases). The CDR3 is made up of 16 amino acids. The germline gives CDR1 SGHRS, CDR2 YFSETQ. Trimming shortened V by 0 bases and J by 1 base, and 13 bases separated the two germline ends. CDR3 DNA sequence: TGCGCCAGCAGCTTGGGCGACGCGGGACGGAACACTGAAGCTTTCTTT. Encoded protein: CASSLGDAGRNTEAFF.

This chain uses TRBV20-1 with TRBJ2-4; D is possibly TRBD2 (6 bases). The end of the DNA fits TRBJ2-7 better, so the J call may be wrong. Germline V lookup: CDR1 DFQATT, CDR2 SNEGSKA (reference sequence). The CDR3 sequence is 17 residues long. For the CDR3, the DNA is TGCAGTGCTAAAGCCCCGGGGTGGGAGGACCCCACCTACGAGCAGTACTTC. This gives the protein CSAKAPGWEDPTYEQYF.

The chain carries TRBV21-1 and TRBJ1-6. TRBV21-1 is reported as a pseudogene. The CDR3 is 18 amino acids. The CDR3 DNA sequence: TGTGCCAGCAGCAACTTTTTCGGTATGGCCTCCTATAATTCACCCCTCCACTTT. Its translation is CASSNFFGMASYNSPLHF.

On this clonotype itself: This could be a read error, since a much larger clone is one nucleotide away. V and J are TRBV20-1 and TRBJ2-5, with TRBD2 as a possible D gene (5 bases). The better agreement between TRBJ2-7 and the DNA end casts doubt on the J call. Germline CDR1 DFQATT, CDR2 SNEGSKA (reference sequence). This CDR3 spans 14 amino acids. CDR3: CSASLSSKDYEQYF. DNA for the CDR3: TGCAGTGCCAGCCTCTCTAGCAAGGACTACGAGCAGTACTTC.

This clonotype was counted a few times. The chain carries TRBV6-5 and TRBJ2-1; the D gene is possibly TRBD2 (6 bases). V lost 6 bases and J lost 5, with 8 bases in between. The germline V gene encodes CDR1 MNHEY and CDR2 SVGAGI. The CDR3 length is 12 residues. The CDR3 sequence is CASSRTNNEQFF. In nucleotides, the CDR3 is TGTGCCAGCAGCAGGACTAACAATGAGCAGTTCTTC.

The V and J genes are TRBV27 and TRBJ2-3; D is unclear. V shed 8 bases and J shed 2 bases, with 14 bases lying between them. The CDR3 is 14 amino acids. From germline, CDR1 is MNHEY and CDR2 SMNVEV (reference sequence). Written as DNA, the CDR3 is TGTGCCAGCCGCCCCCAATGGGTCACAGATACGCAGTATTTT. This translates into CASRPQWVTDTQYF.

In DNA, the CDR3 is TGTGCCAGCAGCCCCAACAGGGATGGGACCCAGTACTTC. It specifies CASSPNRDGTQYF. The chain joins TRBV3-1 to TRBJ2-5, with TRBD1 as a possible D gene (6 bases). The CDR3 is 13 amino acids. Germline loops: CDR1 LGHDT, CDR2 YNNKEL (reference sequence). Deletions cut 4 bases from V and 7 bases from J, with 13 bases between.